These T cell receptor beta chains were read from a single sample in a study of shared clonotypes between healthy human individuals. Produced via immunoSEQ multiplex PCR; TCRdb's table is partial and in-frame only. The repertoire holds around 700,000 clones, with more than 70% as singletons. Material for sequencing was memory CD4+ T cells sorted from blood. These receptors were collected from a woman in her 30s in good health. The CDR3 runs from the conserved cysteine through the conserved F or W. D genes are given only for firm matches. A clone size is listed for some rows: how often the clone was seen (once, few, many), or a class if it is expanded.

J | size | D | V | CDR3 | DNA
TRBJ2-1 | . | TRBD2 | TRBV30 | CACHPGRASYNEQFF | TGTGCCTGCCACCCCGGGAGGGCCTCCTACAATGAGCAGTTCTTC
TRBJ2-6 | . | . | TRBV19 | CASSTSTGSGANVLTF | TGTGCCAGTAGTACCTCAACAGGGTCTGGGGCCAACGTCCTGACTTTC
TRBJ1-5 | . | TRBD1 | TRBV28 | CASSPPGQGINQPQHF | TGTGCCAGCAGTCCGCCGGGACAGGGCATCAATCAGCCCCAGCATTTT
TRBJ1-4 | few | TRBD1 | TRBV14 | CASSRSGTVWEKLFF | TGTGCCAGCAGCCGGTCCGGGACAGTTTGGGAAAAACTGTTTTTT
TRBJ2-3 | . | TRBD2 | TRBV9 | CASSGLATSTDTQYF | TGTGCCAGCAGCGGACTAGCGACTAGCACAGATACGCAGTATTTT
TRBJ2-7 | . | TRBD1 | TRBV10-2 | CASSESGDRGGYEQYF | TGCGCCAGCAGTGAGTCGGGGGACAGGGGTGGCTACGAGCAGTACTTC
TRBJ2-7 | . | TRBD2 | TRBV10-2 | CASSAGGLGYEQYF | TGCGCCAGCAGTGCCGGGGGACTAGGCTACGAGCAGTACTTC
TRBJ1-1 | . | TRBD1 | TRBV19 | CASSMRQGRGTEAFF | TGTGCCAGTAGTATGAGACAGGGAAGGGGCACTGAAGCTTTCTTT
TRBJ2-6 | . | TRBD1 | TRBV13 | CASSRDRAGANVLTF | TGTGCCAGCAGTAGGGACAGGGCTGGGGCCAACGTCCTGACTTTC
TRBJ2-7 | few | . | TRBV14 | CASSHRDRGNYEQYF | TGTGCCAGCAGCCACCGGGACCGAGGGAATTACGAGCAGTACTTC
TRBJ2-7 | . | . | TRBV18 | CASSPQNAGNEQYF | TGTGCCAGCTCACCACAAAACGCCGGGAACGAGCAGTACTTC
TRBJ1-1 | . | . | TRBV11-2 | CASSLVQTEAFF | TGTGCCAGCAGCTTAGTTCAGACTGAAGCTTTCTTT
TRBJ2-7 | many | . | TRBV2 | CASHRLGEQYF | TGTGCCAGCCACCGACTAGGCGAGCAGTACTTC
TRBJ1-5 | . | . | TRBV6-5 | CASSAPTDSNQPQHF | TGTGCCAGCAGTGCCCCGACAGATAGCAATCAGCCCCAGCATTTT
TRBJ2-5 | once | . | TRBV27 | CASSLLGAGETQYF | TGTGCCAGCAGTTTACTAGGGGCGGGAGAGACCCAGTACTTC
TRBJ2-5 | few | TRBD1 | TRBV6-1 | CASREWLGQGRETQYF | TGTGCCAGCAGGGAATGGTTGGGACAGGGGAGAGAGACCCAGTACTTC
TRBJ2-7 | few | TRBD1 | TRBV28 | CASKGTVYEQYF | TGTGCCAGCAAAGGGACAGTATACGAGCAGTACTTC
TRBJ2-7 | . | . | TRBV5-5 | CASSFRLAYEQYF | TGTGCCAGCAGCTTCAGACTAGCCTACGAGCAGTACTTC
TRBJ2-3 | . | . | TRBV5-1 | CASSPTSSTDTQYF | TGCGCCAGCAGTCCCACATCGAGCACAGATACGCAGTATTTT
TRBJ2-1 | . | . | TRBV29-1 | CSASGHDNEQFF | TGCAGCGCTTCCGGCCACGACAATGAGCAGTTCTTC
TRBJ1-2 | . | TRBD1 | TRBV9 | CASSVQGEADYGYTF | TGTGCCAGCAGCGTACAGGGGGAGGCTGACTATGGCTACACCTTC
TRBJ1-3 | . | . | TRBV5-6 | CASSFLGYSGNTIYF | TGTGCCAGCAGCTTTTTGGGATACTCTGGAAACACCATATATTTT
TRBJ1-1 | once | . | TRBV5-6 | CASSFNQGEAFF | TGTGCCAGCAGCTTTAATCAGGGTGAAGCTTTCTTT
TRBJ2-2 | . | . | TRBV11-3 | CASSAWGPRGGELFF | TGTGCCAGCAGCGCGTGGGGTCCCAGGGGCGGGGAGCTGTTTTTT
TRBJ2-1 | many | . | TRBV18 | CASSRSYNEQFF | TGTGCCAGCTCACGTAGTTACAATGAGCAGTTCTTC
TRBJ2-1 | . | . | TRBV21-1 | CASSKGGSRAGDYNEQFF | TGTGCCAGCAGCAAAGGGGGATCAAGAGCGGGAGACTACAATGAGCAGTTCTTC
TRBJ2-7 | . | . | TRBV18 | CASSRDIVSYEQYF | TGTGCCAGCTCACGGGACATTGTCTCCTACGAGCAGTACTTC
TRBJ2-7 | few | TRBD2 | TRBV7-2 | CASSPSGLAGDEQYF | TGTGCCAGCAGCCCTAGTGGGCTAGCGGGAGACGAGCAGTACTTC
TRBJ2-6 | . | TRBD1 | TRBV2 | CASRAGTGVSGANVLTF | TGTGCCAGCAGAGCCGGGACAGGGGTCTCTGGGGCCAACGTCCTGACTTTC
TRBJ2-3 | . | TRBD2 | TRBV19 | CASSKFTSGTTDTQYF | TGTGCCAGTAGTAAATTTACTAGCGGGACCACAGATACGCAGTATTTT
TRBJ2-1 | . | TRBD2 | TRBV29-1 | CSGSSGIRFGEQFF | TGCAGCGGCTCTAGCGGGATAAGATTCGGTGAGCAGTTCTTC
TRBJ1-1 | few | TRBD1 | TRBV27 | CASSLQGQGEAFF | TGTGCCAGCAGTCTACAGGGGCAAGGTGAAGCTTTCTTT
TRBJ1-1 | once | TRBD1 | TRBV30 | CAWSTGQGTFF | TGTGCCTGGAGTACCGGACAGGGAACTTTCTTT
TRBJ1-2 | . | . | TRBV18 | CASSPIGYGYTF | TGTGCCAGCTCACCAATAGGCTATGGCTACACCTTC
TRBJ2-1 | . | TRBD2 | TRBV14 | CASSQGGPSGGRYNEQFF | TGTGCCAGCAGCCAAGGTGGGCCTAGCGGGGGCCGATACAATGAGCAGTTCTTC
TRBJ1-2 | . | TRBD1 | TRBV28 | CASRGQGVYYGYTF | TGTGCCAGCAGGGGACAGGGGGTGTACTATGGCTACACCTTC
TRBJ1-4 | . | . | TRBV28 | CASSSPGTNAYGEKLFF | TGTGCCAGCAGTTCCCCCGGGACGAATGCCTATGGCGAAAAACTGTTTTTT
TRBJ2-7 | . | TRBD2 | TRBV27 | CASSSRRRENHEQYF | TGTGCCAGCAGTTCGAGGAGGCGGGAGAACCACGAGCAGTACTTC
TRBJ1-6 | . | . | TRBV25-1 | CASSVTGRKNSPLHF | TGTGCCAGCAGTGTGACGGGAAGGAAGAATTCACCCCTCCACTTT
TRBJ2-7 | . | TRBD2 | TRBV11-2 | CASNLAGTSYEQYF | TGTGCCAGCAATCTAGCGGGAACCTCCTACGAGCAGTACTTC
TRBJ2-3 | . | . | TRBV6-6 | CASSLGDNTQYF | TGTGCCAGCAGCCTCGGTGACAATACGCAGTATTTT
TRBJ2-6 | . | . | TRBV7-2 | CASSLRSLAANVLTF | TGTGCCAGCAGCTTACGGAGCTTGGCAGCCAACGTCCTGACTTTC
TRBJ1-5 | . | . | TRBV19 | CASSIDRGNLRPQHF | TGTGCCAGTAGTATAGATCGCGGGAATTTGAGGCCCCAGCATTTT
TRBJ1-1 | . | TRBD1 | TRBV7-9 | CASSQEGQENTEAFF | TGTGCCAGCAGCCAGGAGGGACAGGAGAACACTGAAGCTTTCTTT
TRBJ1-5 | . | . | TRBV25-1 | CASSEGGAASPQHF | TGTGCCAGCAGTGAAGGGGGGGCTGCGTCGCCCCAGCATTTT
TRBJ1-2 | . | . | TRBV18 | CASSPGAQENYGYTF | TGTGCCAGCTCACCAGGGGCACAGGAGAACTATGGCTACACCTTC
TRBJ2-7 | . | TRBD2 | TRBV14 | CASSIGLAGVYEQYF | TGTGCCAGCAGCATAGGACTAGCGGGAGTTTACGAGCAGTACTTC
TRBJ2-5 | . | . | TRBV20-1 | CSARVGETQYF | TGCAGTGCTAGAGTTGGAGAGACCCAGTACTTC
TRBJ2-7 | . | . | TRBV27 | CASSSRGEQYF | TGTGCCAGCAGCTCCCGGGGGGAGCAGTACTTC
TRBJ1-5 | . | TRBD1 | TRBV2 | CASSDGQVTNQPQHF | TGTGCCAGCAGTGATGGACAGGTGACGAATCAGCCCCAGCATTTT
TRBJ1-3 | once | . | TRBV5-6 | CASSFGVIGNTIYF | TGTGCCAGCAGCTTCGGGGTTATTGGAAACACCATATATTTT
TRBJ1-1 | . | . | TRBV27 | CASSWRGDMNTEAFF | TGTGCCAGCAGTTGGAGGGGGGATATGAACACTGAAGCTTTCTTT
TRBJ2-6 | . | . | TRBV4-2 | CASSQFTGANVLTF | TGTGCCAGCAGCCAATTTACTGGGGCCAACGTCCTGACTTTC
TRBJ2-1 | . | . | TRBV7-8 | CASSVGGSNNEQFF | TGTGCCAGCAGTGTCGGGGGCTCTAACAATGAGCAGTTCTTC
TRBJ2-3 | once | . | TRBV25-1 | CASSPQDTQYF | TGTGCCAGCAGTCCTCAGGATACGCAGTATTTT